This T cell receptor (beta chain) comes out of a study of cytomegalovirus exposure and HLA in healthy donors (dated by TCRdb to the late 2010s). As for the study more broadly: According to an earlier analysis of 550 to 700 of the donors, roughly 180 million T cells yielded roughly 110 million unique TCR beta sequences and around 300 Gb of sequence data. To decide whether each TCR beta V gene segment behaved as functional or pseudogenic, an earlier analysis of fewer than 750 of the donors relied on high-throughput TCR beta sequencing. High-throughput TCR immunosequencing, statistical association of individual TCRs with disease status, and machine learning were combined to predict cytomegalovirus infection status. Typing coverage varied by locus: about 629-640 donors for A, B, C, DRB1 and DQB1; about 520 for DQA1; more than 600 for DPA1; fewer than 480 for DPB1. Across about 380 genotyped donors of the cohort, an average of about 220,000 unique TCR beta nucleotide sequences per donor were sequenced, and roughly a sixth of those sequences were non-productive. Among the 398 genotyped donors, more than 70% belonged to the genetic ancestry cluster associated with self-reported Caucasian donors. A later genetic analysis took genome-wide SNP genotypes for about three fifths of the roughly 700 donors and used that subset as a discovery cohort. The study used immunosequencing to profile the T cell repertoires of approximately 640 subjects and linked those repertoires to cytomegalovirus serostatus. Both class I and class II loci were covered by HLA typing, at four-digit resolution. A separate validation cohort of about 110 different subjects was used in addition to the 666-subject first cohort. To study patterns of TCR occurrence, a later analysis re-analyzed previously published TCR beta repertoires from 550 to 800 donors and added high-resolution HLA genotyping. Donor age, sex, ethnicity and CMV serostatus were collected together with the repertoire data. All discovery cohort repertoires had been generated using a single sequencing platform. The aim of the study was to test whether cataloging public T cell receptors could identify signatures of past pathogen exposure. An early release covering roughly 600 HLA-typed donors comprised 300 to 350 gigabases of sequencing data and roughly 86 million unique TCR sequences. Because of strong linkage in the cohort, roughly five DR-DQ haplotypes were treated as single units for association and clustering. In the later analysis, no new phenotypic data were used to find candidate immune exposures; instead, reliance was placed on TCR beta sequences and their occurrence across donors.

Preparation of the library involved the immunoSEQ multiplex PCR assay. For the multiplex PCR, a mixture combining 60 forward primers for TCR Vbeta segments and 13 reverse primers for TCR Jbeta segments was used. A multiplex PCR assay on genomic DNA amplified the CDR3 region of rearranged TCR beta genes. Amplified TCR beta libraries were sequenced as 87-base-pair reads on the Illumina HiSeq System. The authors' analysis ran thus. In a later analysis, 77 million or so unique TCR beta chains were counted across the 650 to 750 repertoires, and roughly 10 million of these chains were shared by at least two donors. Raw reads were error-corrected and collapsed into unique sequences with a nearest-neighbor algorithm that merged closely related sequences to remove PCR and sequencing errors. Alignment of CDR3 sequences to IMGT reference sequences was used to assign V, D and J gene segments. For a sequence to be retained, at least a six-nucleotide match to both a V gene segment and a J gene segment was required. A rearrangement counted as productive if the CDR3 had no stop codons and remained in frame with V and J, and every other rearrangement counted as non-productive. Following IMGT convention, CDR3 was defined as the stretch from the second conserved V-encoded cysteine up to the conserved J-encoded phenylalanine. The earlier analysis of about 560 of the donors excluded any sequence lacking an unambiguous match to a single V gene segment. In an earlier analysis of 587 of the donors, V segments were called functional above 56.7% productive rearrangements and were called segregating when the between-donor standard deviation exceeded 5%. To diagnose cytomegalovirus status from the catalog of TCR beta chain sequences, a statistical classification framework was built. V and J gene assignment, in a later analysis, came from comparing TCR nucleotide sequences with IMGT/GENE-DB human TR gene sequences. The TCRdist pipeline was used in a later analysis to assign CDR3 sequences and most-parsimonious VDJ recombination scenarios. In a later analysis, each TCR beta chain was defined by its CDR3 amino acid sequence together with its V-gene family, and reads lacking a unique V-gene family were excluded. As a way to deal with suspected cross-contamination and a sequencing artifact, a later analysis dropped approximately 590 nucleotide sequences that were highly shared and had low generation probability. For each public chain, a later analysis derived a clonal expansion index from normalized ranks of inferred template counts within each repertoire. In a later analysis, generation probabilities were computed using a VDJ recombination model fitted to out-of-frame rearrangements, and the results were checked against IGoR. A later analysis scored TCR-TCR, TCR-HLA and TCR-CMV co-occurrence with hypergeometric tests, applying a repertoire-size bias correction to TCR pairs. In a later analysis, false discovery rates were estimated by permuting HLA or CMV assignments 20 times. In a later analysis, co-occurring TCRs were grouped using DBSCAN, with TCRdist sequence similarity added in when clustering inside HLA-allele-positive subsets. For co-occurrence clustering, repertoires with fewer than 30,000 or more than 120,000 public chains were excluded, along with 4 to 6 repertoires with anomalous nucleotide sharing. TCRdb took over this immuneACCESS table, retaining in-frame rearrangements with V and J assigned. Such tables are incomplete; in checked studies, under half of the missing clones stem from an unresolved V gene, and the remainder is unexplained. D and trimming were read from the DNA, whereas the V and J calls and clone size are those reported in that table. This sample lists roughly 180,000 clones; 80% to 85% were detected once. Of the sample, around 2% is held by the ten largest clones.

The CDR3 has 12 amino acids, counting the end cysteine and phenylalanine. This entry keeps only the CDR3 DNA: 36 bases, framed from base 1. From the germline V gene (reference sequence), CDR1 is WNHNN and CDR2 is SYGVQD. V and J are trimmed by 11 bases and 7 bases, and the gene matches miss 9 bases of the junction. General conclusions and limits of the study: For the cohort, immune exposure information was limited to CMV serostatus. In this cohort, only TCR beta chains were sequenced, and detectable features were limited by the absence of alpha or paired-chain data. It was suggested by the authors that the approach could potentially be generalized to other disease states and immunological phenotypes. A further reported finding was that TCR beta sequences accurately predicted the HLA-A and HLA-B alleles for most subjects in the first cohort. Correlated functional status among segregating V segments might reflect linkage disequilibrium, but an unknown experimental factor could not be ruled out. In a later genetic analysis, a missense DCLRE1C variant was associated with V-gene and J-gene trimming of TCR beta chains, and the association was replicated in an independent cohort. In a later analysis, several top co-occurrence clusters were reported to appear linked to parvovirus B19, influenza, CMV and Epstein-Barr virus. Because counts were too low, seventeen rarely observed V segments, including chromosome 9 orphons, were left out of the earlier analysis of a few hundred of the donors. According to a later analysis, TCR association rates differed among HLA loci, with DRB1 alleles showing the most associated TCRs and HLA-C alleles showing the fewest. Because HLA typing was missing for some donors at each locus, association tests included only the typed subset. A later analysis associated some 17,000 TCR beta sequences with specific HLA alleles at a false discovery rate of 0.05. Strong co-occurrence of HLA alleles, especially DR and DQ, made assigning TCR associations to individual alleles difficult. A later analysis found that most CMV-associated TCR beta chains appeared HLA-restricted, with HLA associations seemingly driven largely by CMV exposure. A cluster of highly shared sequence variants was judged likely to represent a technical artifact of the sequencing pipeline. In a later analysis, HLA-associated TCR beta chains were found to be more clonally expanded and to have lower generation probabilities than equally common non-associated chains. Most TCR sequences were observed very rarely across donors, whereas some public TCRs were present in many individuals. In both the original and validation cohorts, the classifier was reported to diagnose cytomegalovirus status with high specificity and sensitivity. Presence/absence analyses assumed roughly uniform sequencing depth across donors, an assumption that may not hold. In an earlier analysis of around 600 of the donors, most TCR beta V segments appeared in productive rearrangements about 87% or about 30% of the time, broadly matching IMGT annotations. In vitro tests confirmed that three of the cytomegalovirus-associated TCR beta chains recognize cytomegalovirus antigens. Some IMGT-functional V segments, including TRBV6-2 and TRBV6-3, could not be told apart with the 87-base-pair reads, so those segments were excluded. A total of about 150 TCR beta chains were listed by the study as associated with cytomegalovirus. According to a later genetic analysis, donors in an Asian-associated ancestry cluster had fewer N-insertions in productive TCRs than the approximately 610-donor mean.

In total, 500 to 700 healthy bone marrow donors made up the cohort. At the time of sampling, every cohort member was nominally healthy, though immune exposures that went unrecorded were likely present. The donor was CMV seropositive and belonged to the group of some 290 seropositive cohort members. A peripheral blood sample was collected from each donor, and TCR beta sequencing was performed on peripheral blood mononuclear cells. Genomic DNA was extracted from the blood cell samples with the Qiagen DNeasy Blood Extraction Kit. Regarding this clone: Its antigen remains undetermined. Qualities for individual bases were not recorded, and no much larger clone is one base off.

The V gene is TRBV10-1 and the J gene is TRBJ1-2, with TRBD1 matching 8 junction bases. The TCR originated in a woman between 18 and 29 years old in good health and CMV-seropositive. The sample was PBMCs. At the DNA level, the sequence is TGCGCCGGGGTGAGACAGGGGCCTGGCTACACCTTC. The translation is CAGVRQGPGYTF.